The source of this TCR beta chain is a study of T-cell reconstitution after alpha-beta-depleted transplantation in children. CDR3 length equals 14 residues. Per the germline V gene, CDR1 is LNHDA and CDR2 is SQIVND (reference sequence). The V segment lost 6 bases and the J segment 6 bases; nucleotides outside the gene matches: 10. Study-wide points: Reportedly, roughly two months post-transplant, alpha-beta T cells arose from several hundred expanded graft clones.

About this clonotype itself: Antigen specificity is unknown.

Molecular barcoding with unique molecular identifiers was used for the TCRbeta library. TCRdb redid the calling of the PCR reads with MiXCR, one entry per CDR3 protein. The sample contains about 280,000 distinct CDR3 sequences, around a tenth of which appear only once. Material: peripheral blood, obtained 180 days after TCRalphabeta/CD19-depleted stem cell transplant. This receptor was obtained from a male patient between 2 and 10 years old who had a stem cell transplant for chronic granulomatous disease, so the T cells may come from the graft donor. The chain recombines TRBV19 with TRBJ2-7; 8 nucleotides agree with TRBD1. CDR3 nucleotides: TGTGCCAGTAGCGAACCGGGACAGGCTCGCGAGCAGTACTTC. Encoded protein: CASSEPGQAREQYF.